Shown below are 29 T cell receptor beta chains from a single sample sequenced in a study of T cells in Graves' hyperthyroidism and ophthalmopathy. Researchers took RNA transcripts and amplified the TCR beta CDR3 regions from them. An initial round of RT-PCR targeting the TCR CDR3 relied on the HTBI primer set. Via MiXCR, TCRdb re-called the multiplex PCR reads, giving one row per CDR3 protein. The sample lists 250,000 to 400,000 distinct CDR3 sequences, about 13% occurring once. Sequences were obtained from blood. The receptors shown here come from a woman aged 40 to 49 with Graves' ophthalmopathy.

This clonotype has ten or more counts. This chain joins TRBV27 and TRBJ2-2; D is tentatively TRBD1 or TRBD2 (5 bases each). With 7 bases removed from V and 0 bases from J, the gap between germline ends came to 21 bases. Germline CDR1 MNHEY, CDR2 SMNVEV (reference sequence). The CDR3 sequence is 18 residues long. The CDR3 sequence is CASKIRPGRNANTGELFF. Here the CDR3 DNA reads TGTGCCAGCAAAATCCGTCCGGGACGAAACGCGAACACCGGGGAGCTGTTTTTT.

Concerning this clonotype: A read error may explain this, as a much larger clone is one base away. The CDR3 nucleotides are TGTGCCAGCAGCTTATTGGCCGGGGCCCAAGGGACCCAGTACTTC. Its protein product is CASSLLAGAQGTQYF. The chain employs TRBV7-9 and TRBJ2-5, with D perhaps assigned TRBD1 or TRBD2 (5 bases each). CDR3 size: 15 residues. The germline CDR1 and CDR2 sequences are SEHNR and FQNEAQ (reference sequence).

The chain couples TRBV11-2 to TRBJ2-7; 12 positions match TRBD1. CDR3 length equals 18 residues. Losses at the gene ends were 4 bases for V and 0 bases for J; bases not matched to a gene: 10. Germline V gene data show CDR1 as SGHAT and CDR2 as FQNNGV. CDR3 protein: CASSSRDRGPTLSYEQYF. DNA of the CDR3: TGTGCCAGCAGCTCCCGGGACAGGGGGCCCACTCTCTCCTACGAGCAGTACTTC. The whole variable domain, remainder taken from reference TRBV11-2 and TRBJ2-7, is EAGVAQSPRYKIIEKRQSVAFWCNPISGHATLYWYQQILGQGPKLLIQFQNNGVVDDSQLPKDRFSAERLKGVDSTLKIQPAKLEDSAVYLCASSSRDRGPTLSYEQYFGPGTRLTVT.

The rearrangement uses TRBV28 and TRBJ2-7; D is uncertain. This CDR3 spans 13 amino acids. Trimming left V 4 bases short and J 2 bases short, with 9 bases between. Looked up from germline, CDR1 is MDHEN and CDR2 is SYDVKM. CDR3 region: CASSSDVTYEQYF. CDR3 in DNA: TGTGCCAGCAGTTCGGACGTCACCTACGAGCAGTACTTC.

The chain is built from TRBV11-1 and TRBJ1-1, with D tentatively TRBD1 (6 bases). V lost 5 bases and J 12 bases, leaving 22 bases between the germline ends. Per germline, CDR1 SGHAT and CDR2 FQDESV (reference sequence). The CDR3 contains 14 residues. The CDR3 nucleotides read TGTGCCAGCAGCCTAGATGGCAGGGGAAGTGGACCTTTCTTT. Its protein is CASSLDGRGSGPFF.

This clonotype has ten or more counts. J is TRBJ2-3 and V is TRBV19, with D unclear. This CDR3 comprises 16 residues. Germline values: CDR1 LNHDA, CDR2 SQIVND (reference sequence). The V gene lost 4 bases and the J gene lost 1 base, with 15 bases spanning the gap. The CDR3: CASSKSGDTGTDTQYF. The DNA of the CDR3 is TGTGCCAGTAGTAAGTCAGGAGACACCGGCACAGATACGCAGTATTTT.

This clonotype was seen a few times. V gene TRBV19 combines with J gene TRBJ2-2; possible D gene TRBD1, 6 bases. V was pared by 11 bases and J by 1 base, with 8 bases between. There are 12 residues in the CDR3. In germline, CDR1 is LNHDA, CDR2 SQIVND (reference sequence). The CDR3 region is CASDRNTGELFF. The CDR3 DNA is TGTGCCTCGGACAGGAACACCGGGGAGCTGTTTTTT.

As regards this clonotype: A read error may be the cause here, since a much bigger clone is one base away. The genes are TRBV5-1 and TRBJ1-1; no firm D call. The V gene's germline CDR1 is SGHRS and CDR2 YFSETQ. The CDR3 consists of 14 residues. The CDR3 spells CASSYGSMNTGAFF. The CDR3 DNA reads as TGCGCCAGCAGCTACGGCAGCATGAACACTGGAGCTTTCTTT.

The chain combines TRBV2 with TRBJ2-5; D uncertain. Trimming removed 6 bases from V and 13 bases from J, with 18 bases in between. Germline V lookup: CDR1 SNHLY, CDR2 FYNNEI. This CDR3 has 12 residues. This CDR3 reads CASSAVSNFWYF. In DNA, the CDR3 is TGTGCCAGCAGCGCCGTCAGCAACTTTTGGTACTTC.

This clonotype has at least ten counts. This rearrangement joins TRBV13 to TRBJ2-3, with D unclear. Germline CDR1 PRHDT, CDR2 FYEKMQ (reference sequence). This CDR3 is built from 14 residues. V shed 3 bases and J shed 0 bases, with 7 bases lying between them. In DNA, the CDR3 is TGTGCCAGCAGCTTTAGCCTTAGCACAGATACGCAGTATTTT. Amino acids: CASSFSLSTDTQYF.

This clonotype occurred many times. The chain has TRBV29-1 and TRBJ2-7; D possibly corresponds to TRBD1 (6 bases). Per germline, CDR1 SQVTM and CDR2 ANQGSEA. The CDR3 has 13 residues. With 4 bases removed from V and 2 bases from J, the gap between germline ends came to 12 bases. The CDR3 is CSVGGTLPYEQYF. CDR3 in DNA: TGCAGCGTTGGTGGGACACTCCCCTACGAGCAGTACTTC.

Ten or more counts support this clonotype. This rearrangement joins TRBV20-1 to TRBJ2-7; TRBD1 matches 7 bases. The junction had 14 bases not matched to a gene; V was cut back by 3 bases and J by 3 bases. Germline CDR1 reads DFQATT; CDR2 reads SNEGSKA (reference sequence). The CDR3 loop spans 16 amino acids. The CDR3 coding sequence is TGCAGTGCTAGGGCAGCCATGGGACAGCACCTCTACGAGCAGTACTTC. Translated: CSARAAMGQHLYEQYF.

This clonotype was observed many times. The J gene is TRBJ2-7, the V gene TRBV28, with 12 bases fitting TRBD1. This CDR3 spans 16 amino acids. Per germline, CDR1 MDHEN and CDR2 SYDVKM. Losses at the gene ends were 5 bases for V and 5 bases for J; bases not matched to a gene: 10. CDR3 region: CASSGWLGQGAHEQYF. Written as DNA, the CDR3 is TGTGCCAGCAGTGGGTGGTTGGGACAGGGGGCCCACGAGCAGTACTTC.

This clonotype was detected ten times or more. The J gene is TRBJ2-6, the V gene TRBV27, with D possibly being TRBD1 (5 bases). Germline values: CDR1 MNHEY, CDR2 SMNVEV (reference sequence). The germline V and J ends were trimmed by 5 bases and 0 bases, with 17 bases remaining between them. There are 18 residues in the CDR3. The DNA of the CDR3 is TGTGCCAGCAGTCCAAGACAGACACTCAGCTCTGGGGCCAACGTCCTGACTTTC. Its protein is CASSPRQTLSSGANVLTF.

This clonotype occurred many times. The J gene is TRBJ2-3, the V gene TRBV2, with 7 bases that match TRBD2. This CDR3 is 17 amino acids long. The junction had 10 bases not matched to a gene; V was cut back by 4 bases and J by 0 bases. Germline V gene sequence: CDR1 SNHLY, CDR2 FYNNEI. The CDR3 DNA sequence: TGTGCCAGCAGTGTACAGTTCGCGGGAGATAGCACAGATACGCAGTATTTT. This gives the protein CASSVQFAGDSTDTQYF.

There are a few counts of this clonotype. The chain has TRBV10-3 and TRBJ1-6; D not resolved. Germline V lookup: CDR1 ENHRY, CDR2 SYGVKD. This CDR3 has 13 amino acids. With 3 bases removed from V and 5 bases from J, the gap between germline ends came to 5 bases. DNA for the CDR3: TGTGCCATCAGTGACGGAGATAATTCACCCCTCCACTTT. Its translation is CAISDGDNSPLHF.

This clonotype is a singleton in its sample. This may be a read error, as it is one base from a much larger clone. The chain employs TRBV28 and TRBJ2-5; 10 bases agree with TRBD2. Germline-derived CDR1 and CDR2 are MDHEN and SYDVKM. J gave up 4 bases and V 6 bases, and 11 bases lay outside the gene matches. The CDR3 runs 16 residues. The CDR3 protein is CASSSPRAGGLETQYF. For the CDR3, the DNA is TGTGCCAGCAGCTCCCCTAGAGCGGGGGGGTTAGAGACCCAGTACTTC.

The CDR3 coding sequence is TGCAGTGCTCGAAGCGTGAGCATATCTTCCTACGAGCAGTACTTC. Encoded protein: CSARSVSISSYEQYF. The V call is TRBV20-1, the J call TRBJ2-7; D gene uncertain. There are 15 residues in the CDR3. Germline V gives CDR1 DFQATT, CDR2 SNEGSKA (reference sequence). Trimming pared 5 bases from V and 1 base from J, leaving 18 bases between.

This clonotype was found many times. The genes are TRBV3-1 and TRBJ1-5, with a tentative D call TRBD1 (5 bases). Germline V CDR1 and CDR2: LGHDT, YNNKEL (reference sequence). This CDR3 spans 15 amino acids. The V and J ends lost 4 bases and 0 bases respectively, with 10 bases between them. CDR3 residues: CASSPGGTSNQPQHF. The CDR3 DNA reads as TGTGCCAGCAGCCCGGGGGGGACTAGCAATCAGCCCCAGCATTTT.

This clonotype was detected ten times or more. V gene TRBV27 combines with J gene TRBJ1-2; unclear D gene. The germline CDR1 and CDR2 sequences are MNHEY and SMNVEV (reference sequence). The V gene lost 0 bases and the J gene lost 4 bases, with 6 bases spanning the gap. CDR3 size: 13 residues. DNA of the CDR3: TGTGCCAGCAGTTTATCGGGGTCCTATGGCTACACCTTC. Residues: CASSLSGSYGYTF.

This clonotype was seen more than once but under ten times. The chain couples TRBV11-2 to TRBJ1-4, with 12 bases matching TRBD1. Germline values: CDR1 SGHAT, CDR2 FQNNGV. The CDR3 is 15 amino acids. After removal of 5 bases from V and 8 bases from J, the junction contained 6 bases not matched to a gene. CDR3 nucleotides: TGTGCCAGCAGCGAGGGACAGGGGGCGCGAGAAAAACTGTTTTTT. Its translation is CASSEGQGAREKLFF.

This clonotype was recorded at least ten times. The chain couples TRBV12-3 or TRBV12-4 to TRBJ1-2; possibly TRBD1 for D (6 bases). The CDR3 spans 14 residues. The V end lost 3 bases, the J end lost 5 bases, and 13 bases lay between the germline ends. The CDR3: CASSFTGGRYGYTF. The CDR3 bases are TGTGCCAGCAGTTTTACGGGGGGCAGATATGGCTACACCTTC.

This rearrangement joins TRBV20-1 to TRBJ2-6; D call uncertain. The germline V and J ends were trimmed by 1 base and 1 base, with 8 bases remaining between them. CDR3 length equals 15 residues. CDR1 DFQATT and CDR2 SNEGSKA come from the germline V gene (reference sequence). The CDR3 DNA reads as TGCAGTGCTAGAGTTAAATCGTCTGGGGCCAACGTCCTGACTTTC. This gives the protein CSARVKSSGANVLTF.

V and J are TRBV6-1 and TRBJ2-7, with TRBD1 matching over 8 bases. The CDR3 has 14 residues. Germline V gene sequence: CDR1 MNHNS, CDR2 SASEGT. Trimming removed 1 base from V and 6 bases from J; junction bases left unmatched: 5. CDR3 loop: CASSEGTGNSEQYF. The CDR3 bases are TGTGCCAGCAGTGAAGGGACAGGGAATAGCGAGCAGTACTTC.

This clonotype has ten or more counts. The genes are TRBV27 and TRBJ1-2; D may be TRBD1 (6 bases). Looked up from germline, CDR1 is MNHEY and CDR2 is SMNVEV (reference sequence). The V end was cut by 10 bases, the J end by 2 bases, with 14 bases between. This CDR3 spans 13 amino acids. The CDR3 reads CATRDGGNYGYTF. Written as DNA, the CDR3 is TGTGCCACCCGGGATGGGGGCAACTATGGCTACACCTTC.

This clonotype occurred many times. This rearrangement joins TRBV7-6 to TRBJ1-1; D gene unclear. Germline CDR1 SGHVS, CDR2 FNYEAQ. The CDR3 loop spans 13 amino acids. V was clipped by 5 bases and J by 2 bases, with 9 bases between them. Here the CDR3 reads CASSLNTNTEAFF. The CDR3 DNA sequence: TGTGCCAGCAGCCTTAACACAAACACTGAAGCTTTCTTT.

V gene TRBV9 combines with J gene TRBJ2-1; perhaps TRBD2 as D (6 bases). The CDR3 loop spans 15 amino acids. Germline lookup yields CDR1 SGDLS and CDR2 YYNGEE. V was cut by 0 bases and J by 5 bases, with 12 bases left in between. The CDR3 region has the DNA TGTGCCAGCAGCGTAGAATCGACTAGTAACAATGAGCAGTTCTTC. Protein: CASSVESTSNNEQFF.

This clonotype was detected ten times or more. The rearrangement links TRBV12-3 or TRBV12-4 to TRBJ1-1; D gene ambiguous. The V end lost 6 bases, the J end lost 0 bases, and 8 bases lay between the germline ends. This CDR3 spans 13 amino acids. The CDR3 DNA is TGTGCCAGCAGATATGGGGTGAACACTGAAGCTTTCTTT. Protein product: CASRYGVNTEAFF.

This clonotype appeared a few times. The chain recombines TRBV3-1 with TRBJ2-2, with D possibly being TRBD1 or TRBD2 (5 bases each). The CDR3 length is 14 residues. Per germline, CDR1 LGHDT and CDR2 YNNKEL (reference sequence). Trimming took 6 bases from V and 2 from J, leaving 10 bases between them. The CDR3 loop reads CASRRGPNTGELFF. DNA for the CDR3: TGTGCCAGCAGACGGGGACCTAACACCGGGGAGCTGTTTTTT. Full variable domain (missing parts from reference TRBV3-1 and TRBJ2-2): DTAVSQTPKYLVTQMGNDKSIKCEQNLGHDTMYWYKQDSKKFLKIMFSYNNKELIINETVPNRFSPKSPDKAHLNLHINSLELGDSAVYFCASRRGPNTGELFFGEGSRLTVL.